These T cell receptor beta chains were read from a single sample in a study of circulating tumor DNA in untreated peripheral T-cell lymphoma. Libraries were prepared by immunoSEQ multiplex PCR; TCRdb keeps only in-frame clonotypes and omits some of them. The sample lists fewer than 600 clones; over 60% were seen once. The source material was tumor tissue. The receptor set was obtained from a human donor with peripheral T-cell lymphoma. Each CDR3 is given with its conserved first and last residue. Fields, in order: J gene, V gene, clone size, D gene, CDR3 protein, CDR3 DNA. A D gene is named only where the DNA matches it firmly. Not every row has a clone size; where given, it reads once, few, many or a size class.

TRBJ1-6 | TRBV6-1 | NA | NA | CASSEVRAPNSPLHF | TGTGCCAGCAGTGAAGTGCGGGCCCCTAATTCACCCCTCCACTTT
TRBJ1-5 | TRBV18 | NA | TRBD1 | CASSPPTGGNQPQHF | TGTGCCAGCTCACCACCTACAGGGGGAAATCAGCCCCAGCATTTT
TRBJ1-2 | TRBV14 | NA | NA | CASSRGGYGYTF | TGTGCCAGCAGCCGCGGAGGCTATGGCTACACCTTC
TRBJ2-7 | TRBV6-8 | NA | NA | CASSYSTGGAYEQYF | TGTGCCAGCAGTTACTCGACGGGGGGCGCGTACGAGCAGTACTTC
TRBJ2-3 | TRBV6-8 | NA | TRBD2 | CASITRGDPLTDTQYF | TGTGCCAGCATTACTCGGGGGGATCCTCTCACAGATACGCAGTATTTT
TRBJ2-3 | TRBV7-1 | NA | NA | CASSLTPPRGFTDTQYF | TGTGCCAGCAGCTTAACCCCCCCGCGGGGCTTCACAGATACGCAGTATTTT
TRBJ2-1 | TRBV4-1 | NA | TRBD1 | CASSQDTGDEQFF | TGCGCCAGCAGCCAAGACACAGGGGATGAGCAGTTCTTC
TRBJ2-1 | TRBV15 | NA | NA | CATSREEQGNEQFF | TGTGCCACCAGCCGAGAGGAACAGGGTAATGAGCAGTTCTTC
TRBJ1-2 | TRBV19 | NA | TRBD1 | CASSWLGQGSGYTF | TGTGCCAGTAGTTGGCTGGGACAGGGCAGTGGCTACACCTTC
TRBJ1-3 | TRBV10-2 | large | NA | CASSDWGDTIYF | TGCGCCAGCAGTGATTGGGGGGACACCATATATTTT
TRBJ1-3 | TRBV6-8 | NA | TRBD1 | CATVPGQGSPYSGNTIYF | TGTGCCACCGTCCCGGGACAGGGGAGCCCCTACTCTGGAAACACCATATATTTT
TRBJ1-6 | TRBV11-3 | NA | NA | CASDPQTFLDSPLHF | TGTGCCAGCGACCCTCAGACGTTCCTGGATTCACCCCTCCACTTT
TRBJ2-1 | TRBV5-1 | NA | TRBD2 | CASSLEGLAGDDNEQFF | TGCGCCAGCAGCTTGGAGGGACTAGCGGGGGACGACAATGAGCAGTTCTTC
TRBJ1-5 | TRBV18 | NA | TRBD1 | CASSRQGADQPQHF | TGTGCCAGCTCTCGCCAGGGGGCCGATCAGCCCCAGCATTTT
TRBJ2-5 | TRBV29-1 | large | NA | CSVDEGHQETQYF | TGCAGCGTTGATGAAGGCCACCAAGAGACCCAGTACTTC
TRBJ1-1 | TRBV4-1 | NA | NA | CASSPAGSREAFF | TGCGCCAGCAGCCCAGCTGGCAGCCGCGAAGCTTTCTTT
TRBJ1-3 | TRBV2 | NA | NA | CASSSPYSTSGNTIYF | TGTGCCAGCAGCTCTCCCTACAGCACCTCTGGAAACACCATATATTTT
TRBJ2-3 | TRBV25-1 | NA | NA | CASSEYKGGITDTQYF | TGTGCCAGCAGTGAATATAAGGGGGGTATAACAGATACGCAGTATTTT
TRBJ1-3 | TRBV12-5 | NA | NA | CASVRYSGNTIYF | TGTGCCAGCGTCCGTTACTCTGGAAACACCATATATTTT
TRBJ1-1 | TRBV4-1 | NA | NA | CASNSPLGQWGEAFF | TGCGCCAGCAATTCCCCCCTAGGACAATGGGGGGAAGCTTTCTTT
TRBJ1-6 | TRBV25-1 | few | TRBD1 | CATRRGLNSPLHF | TGTGCCACTCGAAGGGGGCTGAATTCACCCCTCCACTTT
TRBJ1-4 | TRBV18 | few | NA | CASSPPGRNWEKLFF | TGTGCCAGCTCACCACCGGGACGCAATTGGGAAAAACTGTTTTTT
TRBJ2-5 | TRBV18 | NA | TRBD2 | CASSPPAGGREETQYF | TGTGCCAGCTCACCACCTGCGGGGGGGCGAGAAGAGACCCAGTACTTC
TRBJ1-2 | TRBV5-1 | NA | TRBD1 | CASSSLMGQSYGYTF | TGCGCCAGCAGCTCATTAATGGGACAGAGCTATGGCTACACCTTC
TRBJ1-5 | TRBV10-1 | NA | NA | CASVVPPGPESNQPQHF | TGCGCCAGTGTAGTCCCACCCGGACCAGAAAGCAATCAGCCCCAGCATTTT
TRBJ2-5 | TRBV29-1 | NA | NA | CSVQGFQETQYF | TGCAGCGTACAGGGTTTCCAAGAGACCCAGTACTTC
TRBJ1-1 | TRBV10-2 | few | NA | CASSDMLGRIEAFF | TGCGCCAGCAGTGATATGCTGGGACGGATTGAAGCTTTCTTT
TRBJ2-2 | TRBV2 | NA | TRBD2 | CASNPSLWTSGGTFTGELFF | TGTGCCAGCAACCCAAGCCTTTGGACTAGCGGGGGAACGTTCACCGGGGAGCTGTTTTTT
TRBJ2-3 | TRBV9 | once | NA | CASSSPIPLIDTQYF | TGTGCCAGCAGCTCACCGATCCCCCTCATAGATACGCAGTATTTT
TRBJ2-1 | TRBV11-3 | NA | NA | CASSLTRGRDSYNEQFF | TGTGCCAGCAGCTTAACCCGGGGCAGGGACTCCTACAATGAGCAGTTCTTC
TRBJ2-1 | TRBV7-7 | NA | NA | CASSLRTDSYNEQFF | TGTGCCAGCAGCTTACGGACAGACTCCTACAATGAGCAGTTCTTC
TRBJ1-6 | TRBV19 | few | NA | CASSITSSYNSPLYF | TGTGCCAGTAGTATTACTAGCTCCTATAATTCACCCCTCTACTTT
TRBJ2-3 | TRBV11-3 | NA | NA | CASSRELATDTQYF | TGTGCCAGCAGCAGAGAACTAGCTACAGATACGCAGTATTTT
TRBJ1-3 | TRBV16 | NA | NA | CASSQTPGAGNTIYF | TGTGCCAGCAGCCAAACCCCAGGGGCTGGAAACACCATATATTTT
TRBJ2-1 | TRBV10-2 | NA | NA | CASSESLGQRNEQFF | TGCGCCAGCAGTGAGTCCTTGGGACAACGCAATGAGCAGTTCTTC
TRBJ1-4 | TRBV11-3 | once | NA | CASSLELGQEKLFF | TGTGCCAGCAGCTTGGAATTAGGGCAGGAAAAACTGTTTTTT
TRBJ1-5 | TRBV2 | once | NA | CASRGGVSNQPQHF | TGTGCCAGCAGGGGAGGGGTTAGCAATCAGCCCCAGCATTTT
TRBJ1-1 | TRBV4-1 | NA | NA | CASSQGRRENTEAFF | TGCGCCAGCAGCCAAGGAAGACGGGAGAACACTGAAGCTTTCTTT
TRBJ2-7 | TRBV2 | NA | TRBD2 | CASKRLWGHRLAGDPYEQYF | TGTGCCAGCAAAAGGCTTTGGGGGCATAGACTAGCGGGGGACCCCTACGAGCAGTACTTC
TRBJ2-5 | TRBV6-8 | NA | TRBD2 | CAISATSGEAEETQYF | TGTGCCATCAGTGCAACTAGCGGGGAGGCCGAAGAGACCCAGTACTTC
TRBJ1-2 | TRBV10-2 | NA | NA | CASSESAGLHYGYTF | TGCGCCAGCAGTGAGTCGGCAGGGCTGCACTATGGCTACACCTTC
TRBJ2-1 | TRBV29-1 | NA | TRBD2 | CSVGLAGGRSYNEQFF | TGCAGCGTCGGACTAGCGGGGGGTCGCTCCTACAATGAGCAGTTCTTC